The 17 T cell receptor beta chains listed next were all sequenced from one sample in a study of STAT3 mutations in large granular lymphocyte leukemia. Notes on the study in general: At least one immunodominant TCR beta clonotype appeared in every T-cell large granular lymphocyte leukemia patient.

Profiling relied on immunoSEQ multiplex PCR, and the TCRdb table lists in-frame clones only, not all of them. The sample contains more than 10,000 clones, roughly 80% of which appear only once. For these receptors, no antigen is known. The specimen sequenced was peripheral blood mononuclear cells. The receptors stem from a man in his 60s with T-cell large granular lymphocyte leukemia. Some clones in this sample may be carry-over from other donors' samples.

The chain carries TRBV18 and TRBJ1-1; D gene ambiguous. There are 14 residues in the CDR3. Between the trimmed V and J ends, which lost 2 bases and 0 bases, there was a span of 7 bases. In germline, CDR1 is KGHSH, CDR2 LQKENI. The CDR3 sequence: CASSPGRMNTEAFF. The CDR3 DNA follows: TGTGCCAGCTCACCAGGGAGAATGAACACTGAAGCTTTCTTT.

The chain joins TRBV5-4 to TRBJ2-7; 14 bases are a match to TRBD2. Germline CDR1 and CDR2: SGHNT and YYREEE (reference sequence). The CDR3 extends over 16 amino acids. V shed 4 bases and J 2 bases; nucleotides not matched to a gene: 5. The CDR3 region is CASSRPTSGRAYEQYF. Here the CDR3 DNA reads TGTGCCAGCAGCCGCCCGACTAGCGGGAGGGCCTACGAGCAGTACTTC.

V usage is TRBV5-5 and J usage is TRBJ2-7, with a weak D call TRBD2 (6 bases). The CDR3 runs 16 residues. Trimming pared 4 bases from V and 5 bases from J, leaving 22 bases between. Germline CDR1 and CDR2: SGHKS and YYEKEE (reference sequence). CDR3 residues: CASSPVPGSSTHEQYF. CDR3 sequence (DNA): TGTGCCAGCAGCCCGGTCCCCGGGAGTTCAACCCACGAGCAGTACTTC.

This clone appeared a few times. J is TRBJ2-7 and V is TRBV10-3; D is ambiguous. Deletions cut 7 bases from V and 1 base from J, with 14 bases between. Germline CDR1 reads ENHRY; CDR2 reads SYGVKD. CDR3 length: 14 residues. The CDR3 sequence is CAIKVTPESYEQYF. CDR3 nucleotide sequence: TGTGCCATCAAGGTAACCCCCGAGTCCTACGAGCAGTACTTC.

This clone was detected a few times. V and J are TRBV19 and TRBJ2-7; no clear D gene. V lost 6 bases, J lost 0 bases, and 12 bases lay in between. This CDR3 spans 14 amino acids. Looked up from germline, CDR1 is LNHDA and CDR2 is SQIVND (reference sequence). CDR3 amino acids: CASRSAPSSYEQYF. CDR3 in DNA: TGTGCCAGTAGGAGTGCACCGAGCTCCTACGAGCAGTACTTC.

This clone has just a few counts. Other DNA sequences in the same sample also yield this CDR3. The chain is built from TRBV5-8 and TRBJ2-7; D is unresolved. The CDR3 loop spans 14 amino acids. Between the trimmed V and J ends, which lost 0 bases and 1 base, there was a span of 8 bases. Per germline, CDR1 SGHTS and CDR2 YDEGEE. The CDR3 bases are TGTGCCAGCAGCTTGGTAGGGTTTTCCTACGAGCAGTACTTC. Its translation is CASSLVGFSYEQYF. The variable domain in full, with the rest retrieved from reference TRBV5-8 and TRBJ2-7, is EAGVTQSPTHLIKTRGQQATLRCSPISGHTSVYWYQQALGLGLQFLLWYDEGEERNRGNFPPRFSGRQFPNYSSELNVNALELEDSALYLCASSLVGFSYEQYFGPGTRLTVT.

Of note for this clone: The sample carries other DNA sequences with the same CDR3. The V gene is TRBV5-6, the J gene TRBJ2-7; the match to TRBD2 covers 14 bases. The CDR3 runs to 15 residues. Per germline, CDR1 SGHDT and CDR2 YYEEEE. With 4 bases clipped from V and 5 bases from J, the junction kept 5 bases outside the gene matches. The CDR3 sequence: CASSRGTSGSHEQYF. The CDR3 coding sequence is TGTGCCAGCAGCCGTGGGACTAGCGGGAGCCACGAGCAGTACTTC.

The gene calls are TRBV28 and TRBJ2-7; tentatively, D is TRBD1 (7 bases). V was shortened by 5 bases and J by 3 bases, with 20 bases between the two germline ends. This CDR3 region has 16 residues. From germline, CDR1 is MDHEN and CDR2 SYDVKM. The chain's CDR3 is CASSLQGSGAGYEQYF. CDR3 in DNA: TGTGCCAGCAGTCTACAGGGGTCGGGGGCGGGCTACGAGCAGTACTTC.

V gene TRBV30 combines with J gene TRBJ2-3, with TRBD2 as a possible D gene (5 bases). V lost 2 bases and J lost 6, with 9 bases in between. Germline values: CDR1 GTSNPN, CDR2 SVGIG (reference sequence). The CDR3 is 12 residues long. CDR3 DNA sequence: TGTGCCTGGAGTCGGGGAGTGGATACGCAGTATTTT. Translating it yields CAWSRGVDTQYF. Full variable domain (missing parts from reference TRBV30 and TRBJ2-3): SQTIHQWPATLVQPVGSPLSLECTVEGTSNPNLYWYRQAAGRGLQLLFYSVGIGQISSEVPQNLSASRPQDRQFILSSKKLLLSDSGFYLCAWSRGVDTQYFGPGTRLTVL.

The chain is built from TRBV2 and TRBJ1-3, with 10 bases identical to TRBD1. The ends lost 4 bases at V and 2 bases at J; junction bases unmatched: 2. The CDR3 contains 15 residues. Germline CDR1 SNHLY, CDR2 FYNNEI. Here the CDR3 DNA reads TGTGCCAGCAGTGGGACAGGGGGTCCTGGAAACACCATATATTTT. Residues: CASSGTGGPGNTIYF.

The V gene is TRBV5-4, the J gene TRBJ1-1, with 7 positions matching TRBD1. Germline V gene data show CDR1 as SGHNT and CDR2 as YYREEE (reference sequence). The CDR3 has 15 residues. After removal of 4 bases from V and 0 bases from J, the junction contained 6 bases not matched to a gene. CDR3: CASSNDRDLNTEAFF. The CDR3 DNA sequence: TGTGCCAGCAGCAATGACAGGGACCTGAACACTGAAGCTTTCTTT. Combining the CDR3 with reference TRBV5-4 and TRBJ1-1 gives the whole variable domain ETGVTQSPTHLIKTRGQQVTLRCSSQSGHNTVSWYQQALGQGPQFIFQYYREEENGRGNFPPRFSGLQFPNYSSELNVNALELDDSALYLCASSNDRDLNTEAFFGQGTRLTVV.

The chain combines TRBV4-3 with TRBJ1-2; D unclear. Germline V gene sequence: CDR1 LGHNA, CDR2 YSLEER. Trimming took 1 base from V and 2 from J, leaving 8 bases between them. The length of the CDR3 is 14 residues. Here the CDR3 reads CASSQVGRNYGYTF. CDR3 bases: TGCGCCAGCAGCCAAGTCGGTCGGAACTATGGCTACACCTTC.

This chain connects TRBV12-5 to TRBJ2-5; D might be TRBD1 (6 bases). V was pared by 2 bases and J by 1 base, with 17 bases between. Germline CDR1 reads LGHNT; CDR2 reads FRNRAP. The CDR3 is 17 amino acids. CDR3 in DNA: TGTGCTAGTGGTTTGTTCTCAGGGGCCGGTTTCCAAGAGACCCAGTACTTC. Its translation: CASGLFSGAGFQETQYF.

This chain connects TRBV6-1 to TRBJ2-1; 10 nucleotides line up with TRBD1. The CDR3 is 14 residues long. Germline CDR1 reads MNHNS; CDR2 reads SASEGT. V trimming: 4 bases; J trimming: 7 bases; junction bases outside the gene matches: 4. The CDR3 DNA reads TGTGCCAGCAGTGCCCTGGGACAGGGGAATGAGCAGTTCTTC. This encodes CASSALGQGNEQFF.

The rearrangement links TRBV18 to TRBJ2-7; D gene unclear. V was trimmed by 2 bases and J by 0 bases, leaving 8 bases between them. Germline CDR1 and CDR2: KGHSH and LQKENI. CDR3 length: 14 amino acids. The CDR3, as DNA: TGTGCCAGCTCACCAGGCGCCAGCTCCTACGAGCAGTACTTC. Protein: CASSPGASSYEQYF.

This chain uses TRBV18 with TRBJ2-1; D perhaps matches TRBD1 (5 bases). The CDR3 is 18 amino acids. The germline V gene encodes CDR1 KGHSH and CDR2 LQKENI. Trimming removed 0 bases at V and 0 bases at J, with 15 bases between. CDR3 coding DNA: TGTGCCAGCTCACCACCGGTAGGGGTCTCCCTCTCCTACAATGAGCAGTTCTTC. The encoded protein is CASSPPVGVSLSYNEQFF.

V usage is TRBV28 and J usage is TRBJ1-1, with 7 bases fitting TRBD1. The V gene end was trimmed by 0 bases and the J gene end by 3 bases; junction bases not matched to a gene: 10. Germline CDR1 MDHEN, CDR2 SYDVKM. The CDR3 loop spans 17 amino acids. The CDR3 DNA is TGTGCCAGCAGTTTATGGCCCGCTCGGACAGGAGACACTGAAGCTTTCTTT. Its protein product is CASSLWPARTGDTEAFF.